The 10 T cell receptor beta chains in this list originate from one sample, sequenced in a study of human T cells and chemical hapten exposure. The time point was: patch test 2, 6 weeks after DPC sensitization. Noted treatment: therapeutic diphenylcyclopropenone sensitization with weekly scalp DPC. TCRdb passed the RACE reads through MiXCR, listing each CDR3 protein once. This table has about 140,000 distinct CDR3 sequences, over 9.5% appearing once. This specimen was whole blood, taken in connection with sensitization to the hapten diphenylcyclopropenone (DPC). These receptor sequences come from a woman aged 50 to 60 with alopecia areata. Some clones in this sample may be carry-over from other donors' samples.

The chain employs TRBV29-1 and TRBJ2-1; D is tentatively TRBD1 or TRBD2 (6 bases each). With 7 bases removed from V and 0 bases from J, the gap between germline ends came to 16 bases. CDR3 length: 15 amino acids. Germline V gene sequence: CDR1 SQVTM, CDR2 ANQGSEA. CDR3 region: CSGKRGASSYNEQFF. The CDR3 DNA follows: TGCAGCGGCAAAAGGGGGGCGAGCTCCTACAATGAGCAGTTCTTC.

This clonotype came up many times. The chain joins TRBV6-4 to TRBJ2-2; D is unresolved. V lost 2 bases, J lost 4 bases, and 5 bases lay in between. Germline CDR1 and CDR2: MRHNA and SNTAGT. This CDR3 is built from 13 residues. DNA of the CDR3: TGTGCCAGCAGTGACACCCCCACCGGGGAGCTGTTTTTT. This codes for CASSDTPTGELFF.

This clonotype has at least ten counts. V and J are TRBV6-5 and TRBJ1-1; 7 bases line up with TRBD1. Germline CDR1 reads MNHEY; CDR2 reads SVGAGI. Trimming cost V 1 base and J 1 base; bases outside gene matches: 6. This CDR3 has 16 residues. In DNA, the CDR3 is TGTGCCAGCAGTTACTTCGCGACAGGGCGGAACACTGAAGCTTTCTTT. Residues: CASSYFATGRNTEAFF.

This clonotype was seen many times. CDR3 protein: CASSPRTSANNEQFF. The CDR3 DNA is TGTGCCAGCAGCCCCAGGACTAGCGCGAACAATGAGCAGTTCTTC. V gene TRBV9 combines with J gene TRBJ2-1; 9 nucleotides line up with TRBD2. Germline V gene lookup returns CDR1 SGDLS and CDR2 YYNGEE. The CDR3 totals 15 residues. Trimming took 4 bases from V and 5 from J; bases not matched to a gene: 7.

This clonotype was recorded at least ten times. This sequence joins TRBV25-1 and TRBJ2-5; D perhaps matches TRBD1 (5 bases). The CDR3 totals 14 residues. Germline V gene sequence: CDR1 MGHDK, CDR2 SYGVNS. The germline V and J ends were trimmed by 4 bases and 3 bases, with 12 bases remaining between them. CDR3 DNA sequence: TGTGCCAGCAGTGGGTATCAGGGAAAAGAGACCCAGTACTTC. The encoded protein is CASSGYQGKETQYF.

V is TRBV6-5 and J is TRBJ2-2; maybe TRBD2 (6 bases). The CDR3 is made up of 16 amino acids. Germline V gene data show CDR1 as MNHEY and CDR2 as SVGAGI. The V gene lost 8 bases and the J gene lost 2 bases, with 18 bases spanning the gap. The CDR3 reads CASGALGTPNTGELFF. DNA of the CDR3: TGTGCCAGCGGCGCCCTCGGGACTCCAAACACCGGGGAGCTGTTTTTT.

This clonotype occurred a few times. V and J are TRBV7-2 and TRBJ2-5; 7 bases match TRBD2. J was trimmed by 5 bases and V by 1 base; bases with no gene match: 7. The CDR3 covers 15 residues. CDR1 is SGHTA, CDR2 FQGNSA, per germline. As DNA, the CDR3 is TGTGCCAGCAGCTTAGTATCGGTGCGGGGGGAGACCCAGTACTTC. Translated: CASSLVSVRGETQYF.

J is TRBJ1-3 and V is TRBV5-6; 10 bases align to TRBD1. Trimming at V came to 3 bases and at J to 7 bases, leaving 7 bases not matched to a gene. This CDR3 is 15 amino acids long. Germline loops: CDR1 SGHDT, CDR2 YYEEEE. CDR3 amino acids: CASSSDRGRRNTIYF. As DNA, the CDR3 is TGTGCCAGCAGCTCCGACAGGGGGCGAAGGAACACCATATATTTT.

The chain has TRBV5-1 and TRBJ2-1, with a possible D match to TRBD1 (5 bases). The CDR3 has 15 amino acids. Germline CDR1 reads SGHRS; CDR2 reads YFSETQ. Trimming removed 1 base at V and 4 bases at J, with 12 bases between. CDR3 loop: CASSLQGPRYNEQFF. Here the CDR3 DNA reads TGCGCCAGCAGCTTGCAGGGCCCGCGATACAATGAGCAGTTCTTC.

This clonotype was seen repeatedly, ten times or more. The CDR3 protein is CASSSSLPGGGELFF. In DNA, the CDR3 is TGTGCCAGCAGCTCGAGTTTGCCAGGGGGCGGGGAGCTGTTTTTT. The chain has TRBV7-3 and TRBJ2-2; TRBD1 matches 7 bases. Germline trimming cut 4 bases from V and 7 bases from J; bases unmatched to any gene: 9. Germline assignment: CDR1 SGHTA and CDR2 FQGTGA. The CDR3 is 15 residues long.